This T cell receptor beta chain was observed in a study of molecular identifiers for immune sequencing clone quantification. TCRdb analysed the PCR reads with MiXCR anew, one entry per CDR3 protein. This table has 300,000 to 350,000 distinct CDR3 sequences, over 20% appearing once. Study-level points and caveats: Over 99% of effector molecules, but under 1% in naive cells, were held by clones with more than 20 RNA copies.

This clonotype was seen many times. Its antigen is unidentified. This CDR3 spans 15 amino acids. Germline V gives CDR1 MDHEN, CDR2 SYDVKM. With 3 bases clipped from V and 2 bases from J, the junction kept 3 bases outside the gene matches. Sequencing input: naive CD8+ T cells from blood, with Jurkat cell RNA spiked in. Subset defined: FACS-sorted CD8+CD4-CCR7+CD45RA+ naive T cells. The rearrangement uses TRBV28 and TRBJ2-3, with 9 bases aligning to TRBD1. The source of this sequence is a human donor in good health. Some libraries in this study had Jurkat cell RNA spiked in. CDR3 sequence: CASSFTGGITDTQYF. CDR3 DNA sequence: TGTGCCAGCAGTTTTACAGGGGGCATCACAGATACGCAGTATTTT.